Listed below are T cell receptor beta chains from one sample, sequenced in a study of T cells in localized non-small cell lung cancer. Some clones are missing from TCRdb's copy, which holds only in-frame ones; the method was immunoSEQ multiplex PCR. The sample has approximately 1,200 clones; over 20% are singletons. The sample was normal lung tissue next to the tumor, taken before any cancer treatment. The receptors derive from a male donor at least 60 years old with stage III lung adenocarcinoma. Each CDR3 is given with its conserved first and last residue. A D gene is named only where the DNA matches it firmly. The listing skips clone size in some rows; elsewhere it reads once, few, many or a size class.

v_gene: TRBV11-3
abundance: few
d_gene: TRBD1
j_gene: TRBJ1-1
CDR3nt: TGTGCCAGCGATACAAGGACAGGGGCCGCATCACCCACTGAAGCTTTCTTT
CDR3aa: CASDTRTGAASPTEAFF

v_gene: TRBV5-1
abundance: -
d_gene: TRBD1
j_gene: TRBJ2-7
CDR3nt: TGCGCCAGCAGCTTTATGGGACAGGCAATCAACGAGCAGTACTTC
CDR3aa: CASSFMGQAINEQYF

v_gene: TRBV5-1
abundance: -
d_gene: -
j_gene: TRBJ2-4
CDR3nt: TGCGCCAGCAGCTACGGCTGGGGTGAAAACATTCAGTACTTC
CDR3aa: CASSYGWGENIQYF

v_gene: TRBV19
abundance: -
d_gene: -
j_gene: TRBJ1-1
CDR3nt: TGTGCCAGTAGTCCAGAGAGTAGGACTGAAGCTTTCTTT
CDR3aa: CASSPESRTEAFF

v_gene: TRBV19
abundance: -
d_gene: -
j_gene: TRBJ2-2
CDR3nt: TGTGCCAGTGCCGACCCGAACACCGGGGAGCTGTTTTTT
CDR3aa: CASADPNTGELFF

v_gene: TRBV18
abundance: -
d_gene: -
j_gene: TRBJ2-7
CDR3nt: TGTGCCAGCTCACCCGATTCGCTACCCTACGAGCAGTACTTC
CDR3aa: CASSPDSLPYEQYF

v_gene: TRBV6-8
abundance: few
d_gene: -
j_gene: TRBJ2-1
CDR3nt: TGTGCCAGCAGTTACTTAGGGAACAATGAGCAGTTCTTC
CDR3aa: CASSYLGNNEQFF

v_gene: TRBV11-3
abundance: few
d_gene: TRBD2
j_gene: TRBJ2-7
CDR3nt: TGTGCCAGCAGCCATACGACTAGCGCGAGCTCCTACGAGCAGTACTTC
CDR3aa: CASSHTTSASSYEQYF

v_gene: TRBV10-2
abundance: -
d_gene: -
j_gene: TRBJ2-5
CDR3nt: TGCGCCAGGATTCCGGGACTTCTTCCTGGGACCCAGTACTTC
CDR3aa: CARIPGLLPGTQYF

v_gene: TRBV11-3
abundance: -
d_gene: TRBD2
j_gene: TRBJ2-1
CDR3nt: TGTGCCAGCAGCTTACACGCGGGGGGGCCACAGGGGCAGTTCTTC
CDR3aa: CASSLHAGGPQGQFF

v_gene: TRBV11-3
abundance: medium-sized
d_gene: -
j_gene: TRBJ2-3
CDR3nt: TGTGCCAGCAGCTTTTCCGGGGACACAGATACGCAGTATTTT
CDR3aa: CASSFSGDTDTQYF

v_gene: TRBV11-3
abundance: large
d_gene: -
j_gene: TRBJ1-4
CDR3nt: TGTGCCAGCAGCTTGGACGCCAGAATGGAAAAACTGTTTTTT
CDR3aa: CASSLDARMEKLFF

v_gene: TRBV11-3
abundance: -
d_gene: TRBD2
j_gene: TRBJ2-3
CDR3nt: TGTGCCAGCAGCGTAGGGACTAGCGGCCCCACAGATACGCAGTATTTT
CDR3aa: CASSVGTSGPTDTQYF

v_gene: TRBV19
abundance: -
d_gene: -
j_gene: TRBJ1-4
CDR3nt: TGTGCCAGTAGTTTCAGAACCGACAACAATGAAAAACTGTTTTTT
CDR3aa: CASSFRTDNNEKLFF

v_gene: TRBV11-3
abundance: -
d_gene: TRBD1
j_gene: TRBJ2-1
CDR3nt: TGTGCCAGCAGCGTAATGCAGGGACAGTACAATGAGCAGTTCTTC
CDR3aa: CASSVMQGQYNEQFF

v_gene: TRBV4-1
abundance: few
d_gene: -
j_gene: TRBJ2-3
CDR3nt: TGCGCCAGCAGCCAGGGGCCGCAGGGTTCACCCACTTCAGATACGCAGTATTTT
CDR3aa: CASSQGPQGSPTSDTQYF

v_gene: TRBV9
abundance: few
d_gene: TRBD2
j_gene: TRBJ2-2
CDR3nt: TGTGCCAGCAGCGTAGCACTAGCGGAGCCCACCGGGGAGCTGTTTTTT
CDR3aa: CASSVALAEPTGELFF

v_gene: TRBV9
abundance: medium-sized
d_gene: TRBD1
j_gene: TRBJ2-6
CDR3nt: TGTGCCAGCAGTGGACAGGGGGTCTCTGGGGCCAACGTCCTGACTTTC
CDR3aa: CASSGQGVSGANVLTF

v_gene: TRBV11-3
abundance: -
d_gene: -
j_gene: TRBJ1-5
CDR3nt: TGTGCCAGCAGCGCCATTACAGGGCCCCAACCCCAGCATTTT
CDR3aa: CASSAITGPQPQHF

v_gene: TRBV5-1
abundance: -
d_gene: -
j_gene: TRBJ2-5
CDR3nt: TGCGCCAGCAGCTTGGAGTCGGCTCAAGAGACCCAGTACTTC
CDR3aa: CASSLESAQETQYF

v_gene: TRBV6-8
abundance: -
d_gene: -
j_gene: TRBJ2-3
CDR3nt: TGTGCCAGCAGTTCCTTTCTCCGGGGAGATACGCAGTATTTT
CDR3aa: CASSSFLRGDTQYF

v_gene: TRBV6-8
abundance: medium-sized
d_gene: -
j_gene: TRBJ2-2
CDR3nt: TGTGCCAGCAGTGTGTCCCCGGGCACCGGGGAGCTGTTTTTT
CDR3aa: CASSVSPGTGELFF

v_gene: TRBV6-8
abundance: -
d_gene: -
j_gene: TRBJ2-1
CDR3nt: TGTGCCAGCAGTTATTCTCTGAGGACGGCTATCCCCTACAATGAGCAGTTCTTC
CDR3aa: CASSYSLRTAIPYNEQFF

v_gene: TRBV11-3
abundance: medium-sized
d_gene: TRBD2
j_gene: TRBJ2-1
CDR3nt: TGTGCCAGCAGCTTGGTTACTAGCGGGAAGGGCAATGAGCAGTTCTTC
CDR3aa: CASSLVTSGKGNEQFF